Below are 19 T cell receptor beta chains sequenced from a single sample in a study of CD8 T cells in Susac syndrome. RNA amounts of roughly 0.5 to 1 ug underwent reverse transcription with random hexamers. TCRdb passed the immunoSEQ multiplex PCR reads through MiXCR, listing each CDR3 protein once. The sample carries about 250,000 distinct CDR3 sequences, around 93% recorded once. The sample was CD4+ T cells from PBMCs. The receptor source for this set is a human donor with multiple sclerosis.

The chain is built from TRBV6-1 and TRBJ1-2; the D gene is possibly TRBD1 (5 bases). Trimming removed 2 bases from V and 3 bases from J, with 10 bases in between. Germline CDR1 is MNHNS and CDR2 is SASEGT. This CDR3 comprises 14 residues. CDR3 residues: CASSEPSGDYGYTF. The CDR3 coding sequence is TGTGCCAGCAGTGAACCTTCGGGGGACTATGGCTACACCTTC.

This clonotype was recorded only once. The V and J genes are TRBV29-1 and TRBJ1-1, with D possibly matching TRBD1 (5 bases). CDR3 length equals 14 residues. Germline V lookup: CDR1 SQVTM, CDR2 ANQGSEA. Trimming took off 3 bases at V and 6 bases at J, with 17 bases between the two ends. CDR3 bases: TGCAGCGTTGATCCGGCAGGCGGGGGGGCTGAAGCTTTCTTT. Protein product: CSVDPAGGGAEAFF.

J is TRBJ2-1 and V is TRBV29-1; 7 nucleotides line up with TRBD1. The J segment lost 2 bases and the V segment lost 0 bases, leaving 4 bases of the junction unmatched. Germline loops: CDR1 SQVTM, CDR2 ANQGSEA. The CDR3 is 15 amino acids. The CDR3: CSVEDPQGTYNEQFF. DNA of the CDR3: TGCAGCGTTGAAGATCCACAGGGGACCTACAATGAGCAGTTCTTC.

This chain connects TRBV12-3 or TRBV12-4 to TRBJ2-6; TRBD1 or TRBD2 may be the D gene (5 bases each). With 7 bases removed from V and 6 bases from J, the gap between germline ends came to 10 bases. This CDR3 contains 13 residues. The CDR3 DNA is TGTGCCAGCAAAAAGGGACCGGCCAACGTCCTGACTTTC. Residues: CASKKGPANVLTF.

This chain connects TRBV24-1 to TRBJ2-1; D gene uncertain. The V end was cut by 3 bases, the J end by 10 bases, with 6 bases between. The germline gives CDR1 KGHDR, CDR2 SFDVKD. This CDR3 has 11 residues. CDR3 sequence: CATSDPREQFF. For the CDR3, the DNA is TGTGCCACCAGTGATCCCCGAGAGCAGTTCTTC.

The rearrangement uses TRBV6-5 and TRBJ2-5; D not resolved. The germline gives CDR1 MNHEY, CDR2 SVGAGI. V dropped 5 bases and J dropped 5 bases, with 12 bases sitting between them. The CDR3 is made up of 13 amino acids. CDR3 bases: TGTGCCAGCAGTCCGTTTTTTGGGGAGACCCAGTACTTC. It encodes CASSPFFGETQYF.

The V and J genes are TRBV19 and TRBJ1-2, with D possibly TRBD1 on 5 matching bases. Germline assignment: CDR1 LNHDA and CDR2 SQIVND (reference sequence). The CDR3 has 12 amino acids. V lost 4 bases to trimming and J lost 5 bases, with 8 bases between them. CDR3 coding DNA: TGTGCCAGTAGTACGGGGGGTTATGGCTACACCTTC. This gives the protein CASSTGGYGYTF.

This rearrangement joins TRBV5-1 to TRBJ2-6, with 7 positions matching TRBD1. There are 16 residues in the CDR3. V was pared by 4 bases and J by 4 bases, with 8 bases of the junction left unmatched. CDR1 and CDR2 (germline): SGHRS, YFSETQ. As DNA, the CDR3 is TGCGCCAGCAGCCCTACTACAGGGGCCGGGGCCAACGTCCTGACTTTC. Translated: CASSPTTGAGANVLTF.

The V gene is TRBV6-1, the J gene TRBJ1-2, with TRBD1 identical over 7 bases. The CDR3 has 13 residues. The V gene end was trimmed by 5 bases and the J gene end by 4 bases; junction bases not matched to a gene: 4. Per germline, CDR1 MNHNS and CDR2 SASEGT. The CDR3 sequence: CASSLGTVYGYTF. The CDR3 DNA follows: TGTGCCAGCAGTCTCGGGACAGTCTATGGCTACACCTTC.

This rearrangement joins TRBV15 to TRBJ1-4; TRBD1 might be the D (5 bases). The CDR3 covers 15 residues. Per the germline V gene, CDR1 is LNHNV and CDR2 is YYDKDF (reference sequence). V was trimmed by 0 bases and J by 0 bases, leaving 5 bases between them. The CDR3 region is CATSRDRATNEKLFF. The CDR3 region has the DNA TGTGCCACCAGCAGAGACAGGGCAACTAATGAAAAACTGTTTTTT.

The genes are TRBV6-2 or TRBV6-3 and TRBJ2-7, with D perhaps TRBD1 (6 bases). CDR1 and CDR2 from the germline V gene are MNHEY and SVGEGT. This CDR3 is built from 15 residues. The V and J ends lost 6 bases and 3 bases respectively, with 18 bases between them. Here the CDR3 reads CASSRTGLDYYEQYV. CDR3 bases: TGTGCCAGCAGCAGAACAGGGCTTGACTACTACGAGCAGTACGTC.

The chain carries TRBV29-1 and TRBJ1-2; possible D gene TRBD1, 5 bases. Trimming removed 8 bases from V and 2 bases from J, with 12 bases in between. The CDR3 is 12 residues long. The germline V gene encodes CDR1 SQVTM and CDR2 ANQGSEA. CDR3 coding DNA: TGCAGCCTGGGGGGAGAGAACTATGGCTACACCTTC. Residues: CSLGGENYGYTF.

The rearrangement uses TRBV7-9 and TRBJ2-7; D not certain. CDR3 length: 16 residues. The germline V gene encodes CDR1 SEHNR and CDR2 FQNEAQ (reference sequence). V was trimmed by 5 bases and J by 0 bases, leaving 17 bases between them. CDR3 region: CASSERFVLRSYEQYV. Here the CDR3 DNA reads TGTGCCAGCAGCGAGCGATTTGTACTCCGCTCCTACGAGCAGTACGTC.

The J gene is TRBJ2-2, the V gene TRBV18; 10 bases are shared with TRBD2. The germline CDR1 and CDR2 sequences are KGHSH and LQKENI. The CDR3 runs to 21 residues. J lost 1 base, V lost 0 bases, and 14 bases had no gene match. The CDR3 reads CASSPPIWTSGDPRNTGELFF. CDR3 bases: TGTGCCAGCTCACCACCGATCTGGACTAGCGGCGATCCGAGGAACACCGGGGAGCTGTTTTTT.

The rearrangement links TRBV28 to TRBJ1-1, with a tentative D call TRBD1 (5 bases). Germline lookup yields CDR1 MDHEN and CDR2 SYDVKM. The CDR3 extends over 14 amino acids. Trimming removed 5 bases at V and 1 base at J, with 11 bases between. The CDR3 DNA follows: TGTGCCAGCAGTCCTTACAGGCGGAACACTGAAGCTTTCTTT. Translation gives CASSPYRRNTEAFF.

The genes are TRBV29-1 and TRBJ1-5; no reliable D call. The CDR3 loop spans 13 amino acids. V lost 4 bases, J lost 6 bases, and 13 bases lay in between. Germline CDR1 reads SQVTM; CDR2 reads ANQGSEA. The DNA for the CDR3 is TGCAGCGTTGCCGACGGCCCCGGTCAGCCCCAGCATTTT. Amino acid sequence: CSVADGPGQPQHF.

The chain joins TRBV6-5 to TRBJ1-1, with D uncertain. The CDR3 consists of 13 residues. Trimming cost V 0 bases and J 4 bases, with 6 bases left between them. In germline, CDR1 is MNHEY, CDR2 SVGAGI. CDR3 DNA sequence: TGTGCCAGCAGTTACTCATTGGGCACTGAAGCTTTCTTT. This encodes CASSYSLGTEAFF.

CDR3 in amino acids: CASSWIAGGPSYEQYF. CDR3 nucleotides: TGTGCCAGCAGCTGGATAGCGGGGGGACCCTCCTACGAGCAGTACTTC. This chain uses TRBV7-2 with TRBJ2-7; TRBD2 agrees at 10 bases. In germline, CDR1 is SGHTA, CDR2 FQGNSA. This CDR3 spans 16 amino acids. Unmatched junction bases numbered 6, after V lost 4 bases and J lost 0 bases.

The chain couples TRBV27 to TRBJ1-5, with TRBD1 as a possible D gene (5 bases). Germline V gene data show CDR1 as MNHEY and CDR2 as SMNVEV (reference sequence). Trimming pared 3 bases from V and 4 bases from J, leaving 13 bases between. The CDR3 has 15 amino acids. The CDR3 loop reads CASSFSGVNNQPQHF. CDR3 nucleotides: TGTGCCAGCAGTTTCTCGGGGGTAAATAATCAGCCCCAGCATTTT.